The TCR beta chain under discussion was sequenced for a study of metastatic and nonmetastatic thyroid tumors. Study-wide context: Repertoire comparisons spanned blood and tumor or nodule tissue from malignant and benign thyroid patients.

Study findings and constraints: It was reported that TCR beta diversity was significantly higher in malignant thyroid tumors than benign nodules, in blood and tumor.

Original processing notes: For papillary thyroid cancer, a distant-metastasis classifier was constructed from CDR3 differences observed across clinicopathological groups. MiXCR was used by TCRdb to re-call the PCR reads. TCRdb's processing, not the authors', yielded these V and J calls. The sample consists of tens of thousands of clones, 9% to 14% of them appearing once. No treatment of any kind had been given to any patient before thyroid surgery. CDR3 size: 15 residues. Germline CDR1 reads DFQATT; CDR2 reads SNEGSKA (reference sequence). Deletions cut 0 bases from V and 0 bases from J, with 10 bases between. This clone was counted many times. The target antigen is unknown.

The TCR originated in a male donor with papillary thyroid cancer or a benign thyroid nodule (not recorded which). Some clones in this sample may be carry-over from other donors' samples. The sequencing sample was made of blood. J is TRBJ2-3 and V is TRBV20-1; a possible D gene is TRBD2 (6 bases). CDR3 in amino acids: CSARDGRGSTDTQYF. The CDR3 DNA reads TGCAGTGCTAGAGACGGGAGAGGAAGCACAGATACGCAGTATTTT.